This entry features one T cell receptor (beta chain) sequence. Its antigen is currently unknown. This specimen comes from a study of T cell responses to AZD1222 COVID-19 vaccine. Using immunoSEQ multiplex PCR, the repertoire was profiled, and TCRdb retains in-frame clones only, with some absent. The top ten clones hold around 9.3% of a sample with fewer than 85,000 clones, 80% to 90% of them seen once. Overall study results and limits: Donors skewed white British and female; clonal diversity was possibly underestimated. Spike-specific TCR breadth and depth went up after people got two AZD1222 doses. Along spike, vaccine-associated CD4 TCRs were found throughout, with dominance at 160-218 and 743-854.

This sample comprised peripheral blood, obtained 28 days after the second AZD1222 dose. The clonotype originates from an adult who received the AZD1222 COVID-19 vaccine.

The CDR3 here is CSVEDPTSGGHTDTQYF. The CDR3 DNA reads as TGCAGCGTTGAAGATCCCACTAGCGGGGGGCACACAGATACGCAGTATTTT. V usage is TRBV29-1 and J usage is TRBJ2-3; 12 nucleotides agree with TRBD2. Germline-derived CDR1 and CDR2 are SQVTM and ANQGSEA. The CDR3 spans 17 residues. The trim removed 0 bases at V and 2 bases at J, leaving 6 bases unmatched.